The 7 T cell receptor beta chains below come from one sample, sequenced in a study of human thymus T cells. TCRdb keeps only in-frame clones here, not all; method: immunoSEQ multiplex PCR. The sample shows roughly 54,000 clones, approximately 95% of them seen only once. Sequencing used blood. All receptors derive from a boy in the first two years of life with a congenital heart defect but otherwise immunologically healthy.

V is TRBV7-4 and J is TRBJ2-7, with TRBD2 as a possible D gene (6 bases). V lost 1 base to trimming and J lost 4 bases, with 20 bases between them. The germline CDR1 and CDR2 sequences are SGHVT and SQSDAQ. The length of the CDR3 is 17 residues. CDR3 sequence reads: CASSLDYWGEWIYEQYF. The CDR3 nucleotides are TGTGCCAGCAGCTTAGATTATTGGGGGGAGTGGATTTACGAGCAGTACTTC.

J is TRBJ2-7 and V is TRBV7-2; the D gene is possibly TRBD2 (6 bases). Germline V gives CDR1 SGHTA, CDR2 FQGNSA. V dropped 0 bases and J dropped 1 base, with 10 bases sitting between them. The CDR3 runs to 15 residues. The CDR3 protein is CASSLALALSYEQYF. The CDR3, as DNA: TGTGCCAGCAGCTTAGCCCTAGCGCTTTCCTACGAGCAGTACTTC.

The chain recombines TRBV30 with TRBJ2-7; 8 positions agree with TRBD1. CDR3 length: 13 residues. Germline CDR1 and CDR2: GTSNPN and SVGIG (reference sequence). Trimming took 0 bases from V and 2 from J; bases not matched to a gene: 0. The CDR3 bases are TGTGCCTGGAGTGTACAGGGGGCCTACGAGCAGTACTTC. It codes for CAWSVQGAYEQYF.

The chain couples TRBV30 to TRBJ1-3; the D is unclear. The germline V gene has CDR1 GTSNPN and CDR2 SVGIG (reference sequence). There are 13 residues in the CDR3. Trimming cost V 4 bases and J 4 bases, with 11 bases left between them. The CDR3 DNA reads TGTGCCTGGATCCCAAGGCTAGGAAACACCATATATTTT. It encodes CAWIPRLGNTIYF.

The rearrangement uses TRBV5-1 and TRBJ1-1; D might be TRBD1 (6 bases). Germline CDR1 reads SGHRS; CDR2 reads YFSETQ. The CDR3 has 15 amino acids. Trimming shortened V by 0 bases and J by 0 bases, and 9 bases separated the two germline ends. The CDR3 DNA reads TGCGCCAGCAGCTTGGCCGGGGGCCTGAACACTGAAGCTTTCTTT. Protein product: CASSLAGGLNTEAFF. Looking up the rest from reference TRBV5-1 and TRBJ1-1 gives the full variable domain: KAGVTQTPRYLIKTRGQQVTLSCSPISGHRSVSWYQQTPGQGLQFLFEYFSETQRNKGNFPGRFSGRQFSNSRSEMNVSTLELGDSALYLCASSLAGGLNTEAFFGQGTRLTVV.

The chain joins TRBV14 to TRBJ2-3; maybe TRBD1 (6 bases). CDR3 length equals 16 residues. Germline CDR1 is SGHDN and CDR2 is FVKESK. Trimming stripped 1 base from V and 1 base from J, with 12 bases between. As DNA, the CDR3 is TGTGCCAGCAGCCAAGGGCCAGGGGCAGGCACAGATACGCAGTATTTT. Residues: CASSQGPGAGTDTQYF.

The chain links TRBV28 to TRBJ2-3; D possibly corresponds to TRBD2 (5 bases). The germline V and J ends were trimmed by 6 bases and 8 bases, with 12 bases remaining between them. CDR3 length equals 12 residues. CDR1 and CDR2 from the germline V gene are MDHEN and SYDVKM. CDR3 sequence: CASSLVAGTQYF. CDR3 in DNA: TGTGCCAGCAGCCTAGTGGCGGGTACGCAGTATTTT.